This T cell receptor (beta chain) derives from a study of blood T cell repertoires in COVID-19. Study-level background: The analysed material was cDNA or gDNA that came from T cells, B-cell-depleted T cells, or PBMCs.

The cohort comprised adults aged 18 to 89 years residing in approximately 25 US areas. Grouping used clinical history reported by participants in a survey and questionnaire. Recovered Cohort 3 donors showed two negative PCRs, clearance, or symptom resolution. Libraries were prepared by immunoSEQ multiplex PCR; TCRdb keeps only in-frame clonotypes and omits some of them. The data hold roughly 400,000 clones, with around nine tenths observed a single time. Trimming cost V 3 bases and J 0 bases, with 21 bases left between them. The CDR3 loop spans 19 amino acids. CDR1 and CDR2 from the germline V gene are SGHVS and FQNEAQ.

The receptor comes from a woman aged 25 to 45 who had recovered from COVID-19. Sequencing was performed on PBMCs or T cells enriched from blood (not recorded which). The rearrangement links TRBV7-8 to TRBJ1-5; a possible D gene is TRBD1 (5 bases). The CDR3 protein is CASSFTWGVPAYSNQPQHF. CDR3 DNA: TGTGCCAGCAGCTTCACTTGGGGGGTCCCCGCGTATAGCAATCAGCCCCAGCATTTT.